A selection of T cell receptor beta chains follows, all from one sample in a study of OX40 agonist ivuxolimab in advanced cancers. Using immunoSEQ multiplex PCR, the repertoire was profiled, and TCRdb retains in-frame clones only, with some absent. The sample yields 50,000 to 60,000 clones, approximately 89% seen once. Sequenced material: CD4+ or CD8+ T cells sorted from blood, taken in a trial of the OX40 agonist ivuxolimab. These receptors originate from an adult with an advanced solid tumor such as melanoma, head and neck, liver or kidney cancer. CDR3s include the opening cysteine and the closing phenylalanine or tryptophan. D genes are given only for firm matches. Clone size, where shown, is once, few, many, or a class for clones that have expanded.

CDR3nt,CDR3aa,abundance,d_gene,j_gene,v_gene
TGTGCCAGCAGCTTACCAGACGGACAGACAACCACAGATACGCAGTATTTT,CASSLPDGQTTTDTQYF,-,-,TRBJ2-3,TRBV7-2
TGTGCCAGCAGCTTAGAAGGGAGAAACTATGGCTACACCTTC,CASSLEGRNYGYTF,-,-,TRBJ1-2,TRBV13
TGCGCCAGCAGCTTATCTAGCGGGATTTACAATGAGCAGTTCTTC,CASSLSSGIYNEQFF,-,TRBD2,TRBJ2-1,TRBV5-1
TGTGCCAGCCAACAGGGGTCCTCCTACGAGCAGTACTTC,CASQQGSSYEQYF,-,TRBD1,TRBJ2-7,TRBV2
TGTGCCAGCAGTGGAAGCGGGGGTTACAATGAGCAGTTCTTC,CASSGSGGYNEQFF,-,TRBD2,TRBJ2-1,TRBV6-6
TGTGCCAGCAGCTCACAAGGGGGGGCCTACGAGCAGTACTTC,CASSSQGGAYEQYF,-,-,TRBJ2-7,TRBV9
TGTGCCAGTGGCGGGGATCACACCGGGGAGCTGTTTTTT,CASGGDHTGELFF,-,-,TRBJ2-2,TRBV6-6
TGTGCCAGCAGCCCATCCGGGACCGACCAAGAGACCCAGTACTTC,CASSPSGTDQETQYF,-,-,TRBJ2-5,TRBV9
TGTGCCAGCAGTCCTACTAGCGGGGGGCCTTACAATGAGCAGTTCTTC,CASSPTSGGPYNEQFF,-,TRBD2,TRBJ2-1,TRBV11-2
TGTGCCAGCAGTTCGGACAGATGGTTGAATCAGCCCCAGCATTTT,CASSSDRWLNQPQHF,-,-,TRBJ1-5,TRBV6-6
TGTGCCAGCAGCGAACTAGCGGCCTACGAGCAGTACTTC,CASSELAAYEQYF,-,TRBD2,TRBJ2-7,TRBV7-2
TGTGCCAGTAGTATAGTGGGGGGGACCTCCTACGAGCAGTACTTC,CASSIVGGTSYEQYF,-,TRBD2,TRBJ2-7,TRBV19
TGTGCCAGCACCGAAATCGGGTATAATTCACCCCTCCACTTT,CASTEIGYNSPLHF,once,-,TRBJ1-6,TRBV6-6
TGCGCCAGCAGCCAAGAACTAGGACTTTCCTACGAGCAGTACTTC,CASSQELGLSYEQYF,-,-,TRBJ2-7,TRBV4-3
TGTGCCAGCAGCCTCGCGGGAGGGCCCGAGGATGAGCAGTTCTTC,CASSLAGGPEDEQFF,-,TRBD2,TRBJ2-1,TRBV13
TGTGCCAGCAGGAAGGGACAGGGGGACACTGAAGCTTTCTTT,CASRKGQGDTEAFF,-,TRBD1,TRBJ1-1,TRBV6-5
TGTGCCAGCAGCTGGCCCGGGGGCGGTACTGAAGCTTTCTTT,CASSWPGGGTEAFF,-,-,TRBJ1-1,TRBV7-9
TGTGCCGTACAGGGTCCACAGCCCTATGGCTACACCTTC,CAVQGPQPYGYTF,-,-,TRBJ1-2,TRBV28
TGTGCCAGTAGTCCAGGGGTAGGCACTGAAGCTTTCTTT,CASSPGVGTEAFF,-,-,TRBJ1-1,TRBV19
TGCGCCAGCAGCCAAGATGGGACAGGGTATAGAGGCATTCAGTACTTC,CASSQDGTGYRGIQYF,-,TRBD1,TRBJ2-4,TRBV4-3